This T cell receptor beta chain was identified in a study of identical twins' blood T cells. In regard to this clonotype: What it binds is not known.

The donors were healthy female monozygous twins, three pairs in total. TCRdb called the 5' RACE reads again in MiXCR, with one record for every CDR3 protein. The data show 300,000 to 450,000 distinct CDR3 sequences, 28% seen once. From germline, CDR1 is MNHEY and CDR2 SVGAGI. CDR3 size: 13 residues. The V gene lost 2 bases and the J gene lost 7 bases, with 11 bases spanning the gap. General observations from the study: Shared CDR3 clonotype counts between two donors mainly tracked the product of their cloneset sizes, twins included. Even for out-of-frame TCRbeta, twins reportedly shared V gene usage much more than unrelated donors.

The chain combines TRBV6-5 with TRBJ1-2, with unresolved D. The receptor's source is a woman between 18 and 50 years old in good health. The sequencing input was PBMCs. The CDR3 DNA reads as TGTGCCAGCAGTTACAAGGGTCGCCCTGGCTACACCTTC. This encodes CASSYKGRPGYTF.